The 2 T cell receptor beta chains below come from one sample, sequenced in a study. TCRdb redid the calling of the 5' RACE reads with MiXCR, one entry per CDR3 protein. The table lists under 15,000 distinct CDR3 sequences, 20% to 25% of them singletons. The sequencing input was naive CD4+ T cells sorted from blood. The subset: naive CD4+ T cells, CD4+CD45RA+CD25-. All receptors come from a female donor with breast cancer.

Notes on this clonotype: A much larger clonotype is one base distant, so this may be a read error. The chain joins TRBV18 to TRBJ2-1, with a tentative D call TRBD1 (7 bases). CDR1 KGHSH and CDR2 LQKENI come from the germline V gene. The CDR3 is made up of 12 amino acids. Trimming removed 5 bases at V and 15 bases at J, with 17 bases between. In DNA form, the CDR3 reads TGTGCCAGCTCAACCTATGCGGGACAGCGGTTCTTC. Translation: CASSTYAGQRFF.

The chain has TRBV2 and TRBJ2-3; D is uncertain. The germline CDR1 and CDR2 sequences are SNHLY and FYNNEI. V was clipped by 6 bases and J by 5 bases, with 6 bases between them. The length of the CDR3 is 11 residues. CDR3 sequence: CASSHKDTQYF. CDR3 bases: TGTGCCAGCAGCCACAAAGATACGCAGTATTTT.